This TCR beta chain was retrieved from a study of T cells in Graves' hyperthyroidism and ophthalmopathy. Study-wide context: Peripheral blood was obtained at initial diagnosis, preceding any treatment.

In its sample, this clonotype was seen a few times. The antigen remains unidentified. Lactation, pregnancy, other autoimmune disease or uncontrolled infection led to exclusion of patients. This CDR3 spans 12 amino acids. The ends were cut back, 2 bases at V and 4 bases at J, with 5 bases in the middle. Per the germline V gene, CDR1 is MNHNS and CDR2 is SASEGT. Amplification yielded TCR beta CDR3 regions, with RNA transcripts as the source. During a first-round RT-PCR of the TCR CDR3, the HTBI primer set was used. MiXCR was run by TCRdb on the multiplex PCR reads, yielding one entry per CDR3 protein. The profile shows around 560,000 distinct CDR3 sequences, over 15% of them singletons. Study-wide results and limits: Ophthalmopathy was model-predicted a median about six months pre-onset. Blood also carried most thyroid clonotypes expanded above 0.001.

This chain links TRBV6-1 with TRBJ1-2; D call uncertain. Material for sequencing was blood. This receptor was identified in a young woman with Graves' hyperthyroidism. The CDR3 nucleotides read TGTGCCAGCAGTGAACGAACCTATGGCTACACCTTC. It yields the protein CASSERTYGYTF.